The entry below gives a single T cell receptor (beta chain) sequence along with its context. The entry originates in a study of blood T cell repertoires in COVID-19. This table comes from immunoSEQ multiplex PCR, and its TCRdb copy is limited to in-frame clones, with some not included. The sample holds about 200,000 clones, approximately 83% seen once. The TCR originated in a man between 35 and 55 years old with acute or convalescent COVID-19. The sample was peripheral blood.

CDR3 bases: TGTGCCAGCAGGAATGTCCTAGGGGAAGAGACAGATACGCAGTATTTT. It is translated as CASRNVLGEETDTQYF. V gene TRBV5-6 combines with J gene TRBJ2-3, with a possible D match to TRBD1 (5 bases). The CDR3 runs 16 residues. The germline V gene has CDR1 SGHDT and CDR2 YYEEEE. V was trimmed by 5 bases and J by 3 bases, leaving 19 bases between them.